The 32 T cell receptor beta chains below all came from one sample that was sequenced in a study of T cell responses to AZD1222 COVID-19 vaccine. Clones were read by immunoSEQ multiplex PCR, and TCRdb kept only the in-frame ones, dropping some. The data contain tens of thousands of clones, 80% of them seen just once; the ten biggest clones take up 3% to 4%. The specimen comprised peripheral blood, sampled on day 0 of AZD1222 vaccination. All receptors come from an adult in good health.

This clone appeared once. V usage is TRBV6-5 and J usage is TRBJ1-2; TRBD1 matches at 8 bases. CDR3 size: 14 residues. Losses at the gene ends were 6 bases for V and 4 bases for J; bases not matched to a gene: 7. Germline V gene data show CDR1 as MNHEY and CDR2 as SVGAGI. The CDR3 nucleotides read TGTGCCAGCAGGAGCAGGGGGCAAGGCTATGGCTACACCTTC. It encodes CASRSRGQGYGYTF.

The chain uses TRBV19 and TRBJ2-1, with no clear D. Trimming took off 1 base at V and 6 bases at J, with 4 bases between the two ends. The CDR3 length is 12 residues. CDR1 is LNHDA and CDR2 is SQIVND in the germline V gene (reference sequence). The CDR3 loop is CASSIVLNEQFF. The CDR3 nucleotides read TGTGCCAGTAGTATAGTACTCAATGAGCAGTTCTTC.

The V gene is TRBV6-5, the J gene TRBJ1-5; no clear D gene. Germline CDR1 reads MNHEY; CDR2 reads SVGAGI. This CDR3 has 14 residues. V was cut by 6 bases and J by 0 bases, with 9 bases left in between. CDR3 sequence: CASRRDHSNQPQHF. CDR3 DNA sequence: TGTGCCAGCAGGCGCGATCATAGCAATCAGCCCCAGCATTTT.

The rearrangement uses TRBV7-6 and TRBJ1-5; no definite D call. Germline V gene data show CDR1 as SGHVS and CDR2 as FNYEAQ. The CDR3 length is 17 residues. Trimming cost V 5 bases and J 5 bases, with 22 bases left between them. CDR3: CASSTNGGGRGDQPQHF. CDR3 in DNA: TGTGCCAGCAGCACTAATGGAGGTGGGCGCGGGGATCAGCCCCAGCATTTT. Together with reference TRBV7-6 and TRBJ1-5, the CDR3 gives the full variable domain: GAGVSQSPRYKVTKRGQDVALRCDPISGHVSLYWYRQALGQGPEFLTYFNYEAQQDKSGLPNDRFSAERPEGSISTLTIQRTEQRDSAMYRCASSTNGGGRGDQPQHFGDGTRLSIL.

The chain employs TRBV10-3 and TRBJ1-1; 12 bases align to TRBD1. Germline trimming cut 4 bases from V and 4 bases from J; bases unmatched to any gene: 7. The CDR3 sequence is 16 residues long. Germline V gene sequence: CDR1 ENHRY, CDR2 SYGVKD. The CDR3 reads CAISGGTGGLSTEAFF. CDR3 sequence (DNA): TGTGCCATCAGTGGGGGGACAGGGGGCTTGAGCACTGAAGCTTTCTTT.

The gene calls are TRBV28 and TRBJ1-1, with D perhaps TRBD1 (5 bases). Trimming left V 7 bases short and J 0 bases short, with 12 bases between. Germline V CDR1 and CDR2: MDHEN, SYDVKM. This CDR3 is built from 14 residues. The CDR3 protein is CASIQGILNTEAFF. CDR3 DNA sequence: TGTGCCAGCATTCAGGGTATATTGAACACTGAAGCTTTCTTT.

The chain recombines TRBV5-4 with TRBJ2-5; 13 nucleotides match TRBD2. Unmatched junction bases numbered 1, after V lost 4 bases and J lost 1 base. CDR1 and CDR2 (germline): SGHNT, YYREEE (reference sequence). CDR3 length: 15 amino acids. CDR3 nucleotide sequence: TGTGCCAGCAGCCGGACTAGCGGGGGCCAAGAGACCCAGTACTTC. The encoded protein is CASSRTSGGQETQYF.

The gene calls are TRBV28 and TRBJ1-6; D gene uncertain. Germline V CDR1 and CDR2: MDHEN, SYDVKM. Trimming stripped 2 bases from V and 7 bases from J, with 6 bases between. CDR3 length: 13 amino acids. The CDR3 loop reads CASSLLNNSPLHF. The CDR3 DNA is TGTGCCAGCAGTTTACTGAACAATTCACCCCTCCACTTT. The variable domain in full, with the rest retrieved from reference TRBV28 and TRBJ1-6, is DVKVTQSSRYLVKRTGEKVFLECVQDMDHENMFWYRQDPGLGLRLIYFSYDVKMKEKGDIPEGYSVSREKKERFSLILESASTNQTSMYLCASSLLNNSPLHFGNGTRLTVT.

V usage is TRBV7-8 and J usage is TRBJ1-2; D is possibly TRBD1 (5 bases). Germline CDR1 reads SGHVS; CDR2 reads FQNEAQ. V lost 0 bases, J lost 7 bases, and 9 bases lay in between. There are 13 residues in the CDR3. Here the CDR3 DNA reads TGTGCCAGCAGCTTAGCCCAGGGAGCTGGCTACACCTTC. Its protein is CASSLAQGAGYTF. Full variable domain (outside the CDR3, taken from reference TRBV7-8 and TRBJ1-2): GAGVSQSPRYKVAKRGQDVALRCDPISGHVSLFWYQQALGQGPEFLTYFQNEAQLDKSGLPSDRFFAERPEGSVSTLKIQRTQQEDSAVYLCASSLAQGAGYTFGSGTRLTVV.

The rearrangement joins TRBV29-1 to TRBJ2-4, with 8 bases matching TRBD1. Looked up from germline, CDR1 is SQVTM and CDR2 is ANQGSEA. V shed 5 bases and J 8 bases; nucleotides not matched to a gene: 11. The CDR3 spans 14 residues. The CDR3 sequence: CSVLKGTGAYIQYF. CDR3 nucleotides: TGCAGCGTTTTAAAAGGGACAGGAGCGTACATTCAGTACTTC. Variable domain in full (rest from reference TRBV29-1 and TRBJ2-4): SAVISQKPSRDICQRGTSLTIQCQVDSQVTMMFWYRQQPGQSLTLIATANQGSEATYESGFVIDKFPISRPNLTFSTLTVSNMSPEDSSIYLCSVLKGTGAYIQYFGAGTRLSVL.

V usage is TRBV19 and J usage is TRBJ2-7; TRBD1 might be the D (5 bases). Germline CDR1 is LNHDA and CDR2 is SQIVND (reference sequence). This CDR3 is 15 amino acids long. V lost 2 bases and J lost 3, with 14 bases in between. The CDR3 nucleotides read TGTGCCAGTAGTATATCGCCACAGGCGAGCTACGAGCAGTACTTC. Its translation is CASSISPQASYEQYF. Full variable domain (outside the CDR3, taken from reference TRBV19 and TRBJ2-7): DGGITQSPKYLFRKEGQNVTLSCEQNLNHDAMYWYRQDPGQGLRLIYYSQIVNDFQKGDIAEGYSVSREKKESFPLTVTSAQKNPTAFYLCASSISPQASYEQYFGPGTRLTVT.

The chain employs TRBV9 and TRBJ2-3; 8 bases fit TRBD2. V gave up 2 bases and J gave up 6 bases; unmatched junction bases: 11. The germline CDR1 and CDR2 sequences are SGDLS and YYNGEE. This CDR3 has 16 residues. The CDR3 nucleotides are TGTGCCAGCAGCGTTAGCGGGGCCTTTTCCTCGGATACGCAGTATTTT. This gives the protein CASSVSGAFSSDTQYF.

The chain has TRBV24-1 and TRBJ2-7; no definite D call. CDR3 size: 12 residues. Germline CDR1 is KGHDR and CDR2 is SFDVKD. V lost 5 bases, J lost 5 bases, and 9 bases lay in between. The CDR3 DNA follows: TGTGCCACCAGTGCTGGGCACAACGAGCAGTACTTC. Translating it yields CATSAGHNEQYF.

CDR3 residues: CASSLTRGGYNEQFF. DNA of the CDR3: TGTGCCAGCAGCTTAACGCGGGGGGGCTACAATGAGCAGTTCTTC. The V gene is TRBV7-2, the J gene TRBJ2-1, with 9 bases fitting TRBD2. Germline trimming cut 2 bases from V and 3 bases from J; bases unmatched to any gene: 2. The CDR3 spans 15 residues. Germline V CDR1 and CDR2: SGHTA, FQGNSA.

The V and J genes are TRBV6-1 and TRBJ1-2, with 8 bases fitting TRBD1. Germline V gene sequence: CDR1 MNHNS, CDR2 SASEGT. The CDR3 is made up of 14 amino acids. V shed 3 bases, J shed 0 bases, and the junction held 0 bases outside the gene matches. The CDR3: CASSEGQANYGYTF. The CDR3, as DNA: TGTGCCAGCAGTGAGGGACAGGCTAACTATGGCTACACCTTC.

The CDR3 DNA is TGTGCCAGCAGCAAGGGGGCGCGGGAGCAGTACTTC. Amino acids: CASSKGAREQYF. This rearrangement joins TRBV11-3 to TRBJ2-7; 7 bases align to TRBD1. The CDR3 length is 12 residues. The V segment lost 5 bases and the J segment 7 bases; nucleotides outside the gene matches: 5. CDR1 is SGHNT and CDR2 is YENEEA in the germline V gene.

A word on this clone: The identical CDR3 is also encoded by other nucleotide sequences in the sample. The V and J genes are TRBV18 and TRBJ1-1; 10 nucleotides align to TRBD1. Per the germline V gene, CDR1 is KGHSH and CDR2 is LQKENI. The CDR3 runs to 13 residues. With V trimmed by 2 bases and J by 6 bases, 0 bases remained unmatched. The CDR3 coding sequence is TGTGCCAGCTCACCAGGACAGGGGGCTGAAGCTTTCTTT. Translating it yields CASSPGQGAEAFF. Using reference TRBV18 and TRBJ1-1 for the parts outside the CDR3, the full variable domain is NAGVMQNPRHLVRRRGQEARLRCSPMKGHSHVYWYRQLPEEGLKFMVYLQKENIIDESGMPKERFSAEFPKEGPSILRIQQVVRGDSAAYFCASSPGQGAEAFFGQGTRLTVV.

The CDR3: CASSPQGGPNTEAFF. DNA for the CDR3: TGTGCCAGCTCACCACAAGGGGGACCGAACACTGAAGCTTTCTTT. The genes are TRBV18 and TRBJ1-1, with D possibly TRBD1 on 6 matching bases. The CDR3 spans 15 residues. V shed 1 base and J shed 1 base, with 10 bases lying between them. From germline, CDR1 is KGHSH and CDR2 LQKENI.

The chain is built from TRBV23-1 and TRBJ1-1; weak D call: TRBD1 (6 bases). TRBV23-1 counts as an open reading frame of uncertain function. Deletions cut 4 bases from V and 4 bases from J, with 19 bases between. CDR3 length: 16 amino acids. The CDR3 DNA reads TGCGCCAGCAGTCCTGGGGGCGGGTCTATTGGCACTGAAGCTTTCTTT. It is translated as CASSPGGGSIGTEAFF.

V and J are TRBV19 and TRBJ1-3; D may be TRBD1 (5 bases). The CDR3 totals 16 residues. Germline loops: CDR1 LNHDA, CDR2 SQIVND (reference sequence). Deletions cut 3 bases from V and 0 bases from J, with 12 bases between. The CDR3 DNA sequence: TGTGCCAGTAGTATCGACAGCGCAAACTCTGGAAACACCATATATTTT. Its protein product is CASSIDSANSGNTIYF.

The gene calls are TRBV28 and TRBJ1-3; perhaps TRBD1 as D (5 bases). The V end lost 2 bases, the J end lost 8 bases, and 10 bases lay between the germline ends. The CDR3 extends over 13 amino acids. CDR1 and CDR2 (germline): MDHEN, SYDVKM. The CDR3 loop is CASSLPQGDTIYF. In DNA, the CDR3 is TGTGCCAGCAGTTTACCTCAGGGAGACACCATATATTTT.

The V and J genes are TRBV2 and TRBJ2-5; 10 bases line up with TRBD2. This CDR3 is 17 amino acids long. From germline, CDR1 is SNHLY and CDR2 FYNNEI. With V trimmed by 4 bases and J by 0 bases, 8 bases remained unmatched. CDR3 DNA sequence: TGTGCCAGCAGTGCCCCCACTAGCGGGGAAAACCAAGAGACCCAGTACTTC. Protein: CASSAPTSGENQETQYF.

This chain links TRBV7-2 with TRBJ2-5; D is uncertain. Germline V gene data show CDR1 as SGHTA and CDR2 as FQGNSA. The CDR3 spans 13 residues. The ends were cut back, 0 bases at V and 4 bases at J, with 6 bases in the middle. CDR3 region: CASSLAEPETQYF. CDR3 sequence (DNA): TGTGCCAGCAGCTTAGCGGAGCCAGAGACCCAGTACTTC.

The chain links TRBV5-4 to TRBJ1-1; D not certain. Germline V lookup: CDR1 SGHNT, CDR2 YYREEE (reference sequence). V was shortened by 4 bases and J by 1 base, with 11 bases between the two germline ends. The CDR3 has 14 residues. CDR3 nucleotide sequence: TGTGCCAGCAGCCAGTCCAGTCGGAACACTGAAGCTTTCTTT. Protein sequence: CASSQSSRNTEAFF.

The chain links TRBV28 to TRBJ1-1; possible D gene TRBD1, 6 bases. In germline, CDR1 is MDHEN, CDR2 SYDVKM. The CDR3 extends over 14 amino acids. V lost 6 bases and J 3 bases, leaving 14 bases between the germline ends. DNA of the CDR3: TGTGCCAGCAGGGGGGGGGCCTTGGACACTGAAGCTTTCTTT. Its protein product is CASRGGALDTEAFF.

The CDR3: CASSITGGFQPQHF. CDR3 in DNA: TGTGCCAGCAGCATCACAGGGGGCTTTCAGCCCCAGCATTTT. V usage is TRBV6-5 and J usage is TRBJ1-5; TRBD1 aligns across 9 bases. Looked up from germline, CDR1 is MNHEY and CDR2 is SVGAGI. CDR3 length equals 14 residues. Trimming at V came to 6 bases and at J to 6 bases, leaving 6 bases not matched to a gene.

For the CDR3, the DNA is TGTGCCAGCAGTCCCAGCGGGATGGAGACCCAGTACTTC. Its translation is CASSPSGMETQYF. The chain uses TRBV14 and TRBJ2-5; 7 bases fit TRBD2. Germline CDR1 and CDR2: SGHDN and FVKESK. The V segment lost 6 bases and the J segment 5 bases; nucleotides outside the gene matches: 6. CDR3 length equals 13 residues. The full variable domain, completed using reference TRBV14 and TRBJ2-5, is EAGVTQFPSHSVIEKGQTVTLRCDPISGHDNLYWYRRVMGKEIKFLLHFVKESKQDESGMPNNRFLAERTGGTYSTLKVQPAELEDSGVYFCASSPSGMETQYFGPGTRLLVL.

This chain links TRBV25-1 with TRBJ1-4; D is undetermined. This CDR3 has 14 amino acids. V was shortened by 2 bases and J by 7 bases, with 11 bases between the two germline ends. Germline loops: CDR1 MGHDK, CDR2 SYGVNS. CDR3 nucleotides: TGTGCCAGCAGTGAAAGTTCCGACCGTGAAAAACTGTTTTTT. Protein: CASSESSDREKLFF.

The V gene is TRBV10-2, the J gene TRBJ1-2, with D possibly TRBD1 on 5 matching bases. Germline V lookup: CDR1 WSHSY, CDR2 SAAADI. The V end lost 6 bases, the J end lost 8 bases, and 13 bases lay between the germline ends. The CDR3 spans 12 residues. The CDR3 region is CASRRQGEGYTF. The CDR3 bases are TGCGCCAGCAGGCGTCAGGGTGAGGGCTACACCTTC.

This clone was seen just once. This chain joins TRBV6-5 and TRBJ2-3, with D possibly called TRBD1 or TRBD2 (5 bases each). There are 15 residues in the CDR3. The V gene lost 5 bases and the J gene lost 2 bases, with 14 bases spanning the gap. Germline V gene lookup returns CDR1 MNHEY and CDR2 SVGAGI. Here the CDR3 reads CASSSSGGYTDTQYF. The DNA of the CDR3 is TGTGCCAGCAGTAGCTCTGGGGGTTACACAGATACGCAGTATTTT.

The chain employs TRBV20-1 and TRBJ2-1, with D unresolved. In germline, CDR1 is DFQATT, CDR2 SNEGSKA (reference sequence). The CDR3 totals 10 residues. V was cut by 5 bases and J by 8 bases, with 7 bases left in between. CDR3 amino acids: CSALFDEQFF. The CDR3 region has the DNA TGCAGTGCTCTATTCGATGAGCAGTTCTTC.

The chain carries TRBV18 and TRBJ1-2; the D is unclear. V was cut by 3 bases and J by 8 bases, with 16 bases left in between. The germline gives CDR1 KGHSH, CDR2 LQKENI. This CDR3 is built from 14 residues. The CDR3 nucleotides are TGTGCCAGCTCACCCACGCGTGGGGAGGAGGGCTACACCTTC. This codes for CASSPTRGEEGYTF.